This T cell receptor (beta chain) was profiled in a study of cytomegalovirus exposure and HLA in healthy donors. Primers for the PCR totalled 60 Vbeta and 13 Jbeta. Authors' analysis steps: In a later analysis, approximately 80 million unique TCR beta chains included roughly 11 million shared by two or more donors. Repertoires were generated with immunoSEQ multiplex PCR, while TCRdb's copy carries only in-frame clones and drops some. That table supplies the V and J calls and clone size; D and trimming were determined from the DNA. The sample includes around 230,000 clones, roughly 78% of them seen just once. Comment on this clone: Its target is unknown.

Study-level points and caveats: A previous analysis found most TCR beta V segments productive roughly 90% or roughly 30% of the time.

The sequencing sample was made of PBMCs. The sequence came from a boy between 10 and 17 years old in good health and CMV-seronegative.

The CDR3 here is CASRPEGYTGELFF. CDR3 sequence (DNA): TGCGCCAGCAGGCCCGAGGGTTACACCGGGGAGCTGTTTTTT. V usage is TRBV10-1 and J usage is TRBJ2-2; D might be TRBD2 (5 bases). V shed 6 bases and J shed 3 bases, with 11 bases lying between them. CDR3 size: 14 residues. CDR1 is WNHNN and CDR2 is SYGVQD in the germline V gene (reference sequence).